This T cell receptor beta chain was sequenced for a study of chemoradiotherapy in HPV16-positive cancers. The study's findings and limits: Candidate HPV-specific clones and E7-related TCR motifs grew in tumor during treatment.

Per the germline V gene, CDR1 is MNHEY and CDR2 is SVGAGI. With 7 bases removed from V and 4 bases from J, the gap between germline ends came to 14 bases. This CDR3 spans 14 amino acids. As for this clone: Antigen specificity is unknown.

The protocol was immunoSEQ multiplex PCR, while the TCRdb copy is restricted to in-frame clones and leaves out a portion. The repertoire includes 7,500 to 9,000 clones, over 75% of them detected once, and under 3.5% sits in the top ten. Sequencing was performed on tumor tissue, taken from a patient who underwent chemoradiotherapy. The sequence was obtained from a human donor with HPV-associated anogenital cancer. The chain carries TRBV6-5 and TRBJ1-3; no reliable D call. The DNA for the CDR3 is TGTGCCAGCAACGACCATGCGGGAGGAAACACCATATATTTT. Translated, it gives CASNDHAGGNTIYF.